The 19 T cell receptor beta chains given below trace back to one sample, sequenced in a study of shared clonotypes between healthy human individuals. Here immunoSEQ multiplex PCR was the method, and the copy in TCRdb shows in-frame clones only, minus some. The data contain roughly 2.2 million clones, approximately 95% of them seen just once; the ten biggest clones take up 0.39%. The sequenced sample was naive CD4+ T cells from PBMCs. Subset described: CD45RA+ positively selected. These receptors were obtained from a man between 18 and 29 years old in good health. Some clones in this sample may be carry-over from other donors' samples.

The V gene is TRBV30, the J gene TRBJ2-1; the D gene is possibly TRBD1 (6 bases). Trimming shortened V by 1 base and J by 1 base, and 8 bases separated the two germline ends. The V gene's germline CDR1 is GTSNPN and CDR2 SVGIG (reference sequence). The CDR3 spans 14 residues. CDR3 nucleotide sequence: TGTGCCTGGAGTGACGGACAGTCCTACAATGAGCAGTTCTTC. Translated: CAWSDGQSYNEQFF. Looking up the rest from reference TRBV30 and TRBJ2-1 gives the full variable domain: SQTIHQWPATLVQPVGSPLSLECTVEGTSNPNLYWYRQAAGRGLQLLFYSVGIGQISSEVPQNLSASRPQDRQFILSSKKLLLSDSGFYLCAWSDGQSYNEQFFGPGTRLTVL.

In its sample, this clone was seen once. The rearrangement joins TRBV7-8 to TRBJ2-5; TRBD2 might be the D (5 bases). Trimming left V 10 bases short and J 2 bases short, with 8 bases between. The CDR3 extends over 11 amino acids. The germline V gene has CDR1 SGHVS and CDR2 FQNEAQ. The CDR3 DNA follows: TGTGCCACCCGGGAACAAGAGACCCAGTACTTC. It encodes CATREQETQYF.

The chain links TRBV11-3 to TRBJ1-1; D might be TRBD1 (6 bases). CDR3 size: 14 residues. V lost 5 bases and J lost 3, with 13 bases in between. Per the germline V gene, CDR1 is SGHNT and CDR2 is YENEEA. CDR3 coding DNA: TGTGCCAGCAGCCCCACAGGGAGGGACACTGAAGCTTTCTTT. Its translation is CASSPTGRDTEAFF.

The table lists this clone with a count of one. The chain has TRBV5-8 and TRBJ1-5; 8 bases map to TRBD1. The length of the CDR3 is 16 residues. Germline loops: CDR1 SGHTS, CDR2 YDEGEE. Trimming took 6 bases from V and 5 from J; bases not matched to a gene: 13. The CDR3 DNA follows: TGTGCCAGCAACGGCGGGACAGGCTTCAGTCATCAGCCCCAGCATTTT. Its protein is CASNGGTGFSHQPQHF.

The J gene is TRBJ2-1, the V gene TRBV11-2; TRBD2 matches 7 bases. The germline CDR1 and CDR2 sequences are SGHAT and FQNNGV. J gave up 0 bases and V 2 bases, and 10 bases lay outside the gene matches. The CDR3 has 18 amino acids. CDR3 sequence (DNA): TGTGCCAGCAGCTTAAGGACTAGTTCGTTGAGCTCCTACAATGAGCAGTTCTTC. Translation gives CASSLRTSSLSSYNEQFF.

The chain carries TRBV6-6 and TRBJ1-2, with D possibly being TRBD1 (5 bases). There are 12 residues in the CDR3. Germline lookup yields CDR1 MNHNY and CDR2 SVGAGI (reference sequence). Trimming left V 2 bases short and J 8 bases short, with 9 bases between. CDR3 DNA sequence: TGTGCCAGCAGTTACGGGACTGCCGGCTACACCTTC. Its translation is CASSYGTAGYTF.

The CDR3 bases are TGTGCCAGCAGTTTAGGGGTCGGCGGGGGCGGCAATCAGCCCCAGCATTTT. Protein sequence: CASSLGVGGGGNQPQHF. The rearrangement uses TRBV27 and TRBJ1-5, with D maybe TRBD1 (6 bases). V was pared by 2 bases and J by 2 bases, with 16 bases between. Germline V gene lookup returns CDR1 MNHEY and CDR2 SMNVEV (reference sequence). This CDR3 is 17 amino acids long.

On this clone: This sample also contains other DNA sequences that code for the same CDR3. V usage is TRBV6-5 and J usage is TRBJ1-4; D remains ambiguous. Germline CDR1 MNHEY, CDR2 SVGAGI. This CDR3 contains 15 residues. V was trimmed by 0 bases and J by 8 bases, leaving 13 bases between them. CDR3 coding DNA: TGTGCCAGCAGTTACTCAACGGGCGGGAGCGAAAAACTGTTTTTT. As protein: CASSYSTGGSEKLFF.

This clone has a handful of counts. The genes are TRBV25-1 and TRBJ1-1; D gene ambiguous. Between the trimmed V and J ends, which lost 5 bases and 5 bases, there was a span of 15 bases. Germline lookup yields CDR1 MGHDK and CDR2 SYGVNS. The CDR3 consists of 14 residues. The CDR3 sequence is CASSRTVDATEAFF. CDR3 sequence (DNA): TGTGCCAGCAGTCGGACGGTGGACGCGACTGAAGCTTTCTTT.

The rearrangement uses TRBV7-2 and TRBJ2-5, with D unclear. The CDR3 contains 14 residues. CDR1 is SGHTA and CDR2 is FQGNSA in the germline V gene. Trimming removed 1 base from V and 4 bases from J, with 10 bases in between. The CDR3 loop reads CASSLGGIGETQYF. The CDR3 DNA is TGTGCCAGCAGCTTAGGGGGAATCGGAGAGACCCAGTACTTC.

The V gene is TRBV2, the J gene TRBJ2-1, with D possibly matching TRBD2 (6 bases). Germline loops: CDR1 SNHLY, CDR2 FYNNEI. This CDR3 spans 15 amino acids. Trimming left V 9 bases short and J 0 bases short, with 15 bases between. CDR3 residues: CARDRERSSYNEQFF. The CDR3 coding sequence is TGTGCCAGGGACCGGGAGAGAAGCTCCTACAATGAGCAGTTCTTC.

The CDR3 reads CSQQSTGEDTQYF. The CDR3 DNA is TGCTCGCAGCAGTCAACAGGGGAGGATACGCAGTATTTT. V gene TRBV23-1 combines with J gene TRBJ2-3; 7 bases are a match to TRBD1. TRBV23-1 is marked as an open reading frame, function uncertain. The CDR3 is 13 amino acids.

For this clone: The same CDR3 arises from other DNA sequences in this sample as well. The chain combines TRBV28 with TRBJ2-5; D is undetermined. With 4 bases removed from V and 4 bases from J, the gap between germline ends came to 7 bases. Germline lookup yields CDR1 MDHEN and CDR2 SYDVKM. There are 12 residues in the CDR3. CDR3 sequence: CASSSGVETQYF. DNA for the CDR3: TGTGCCAGCAGTTCTGGGGTAGAGACCCAGTACTTC.

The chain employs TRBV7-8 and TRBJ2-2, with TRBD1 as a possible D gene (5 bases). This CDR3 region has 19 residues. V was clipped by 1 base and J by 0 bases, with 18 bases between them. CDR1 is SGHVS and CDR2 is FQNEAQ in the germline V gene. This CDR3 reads CASSLERQTGETNTGELFF. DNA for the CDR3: TGTGCCAGCAGCTTAGAGAGACAGACGGGCGAGACGAACACCGGGGAGCTGTTTTTT.

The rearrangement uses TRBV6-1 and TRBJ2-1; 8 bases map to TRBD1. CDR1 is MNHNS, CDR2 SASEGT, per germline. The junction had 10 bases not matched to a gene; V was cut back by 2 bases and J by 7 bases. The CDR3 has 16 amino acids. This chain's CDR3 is CASSELAGGAYNEQFF. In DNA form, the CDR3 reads TGTGCCAGCAGTGAACTGGCAGGGGGCGCGTATAATGAGCAGTTCTTC.

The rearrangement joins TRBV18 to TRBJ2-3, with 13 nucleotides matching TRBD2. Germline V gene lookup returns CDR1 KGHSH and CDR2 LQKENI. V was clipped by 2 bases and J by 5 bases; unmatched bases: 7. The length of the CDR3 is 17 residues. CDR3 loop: CASSPWGTSGKLDTQYF. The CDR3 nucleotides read TGTGCCAGCTCACCATGGGGGACTAGCGGGAAGTTAGATACGCAGTATTTT.

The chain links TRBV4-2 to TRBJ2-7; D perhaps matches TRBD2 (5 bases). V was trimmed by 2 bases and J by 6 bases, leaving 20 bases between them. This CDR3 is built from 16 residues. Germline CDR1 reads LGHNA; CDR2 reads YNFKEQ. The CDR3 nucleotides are TGTGCCAGCAGCCAATCCCGGACTCTCACCAGTTCCGAGCAGTACTTC. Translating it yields CASSQSRTLTSSEQYF.

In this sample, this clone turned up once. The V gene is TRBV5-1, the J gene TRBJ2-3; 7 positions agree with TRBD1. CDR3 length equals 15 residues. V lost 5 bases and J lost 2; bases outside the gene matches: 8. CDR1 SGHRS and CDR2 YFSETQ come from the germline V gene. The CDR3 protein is CASSPLQGSTDTQYF. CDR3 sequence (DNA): TGCGCCAGCAGTCCCCTACAGGGGTCCACAGATACGCAGTATTTT.

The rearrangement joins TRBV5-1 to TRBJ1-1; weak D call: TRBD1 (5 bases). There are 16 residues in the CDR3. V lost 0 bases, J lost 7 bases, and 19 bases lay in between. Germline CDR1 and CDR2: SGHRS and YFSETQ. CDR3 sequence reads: CASSLDVAGSKGEAFF. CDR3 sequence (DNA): TGCGCCAGCAGCTTGGATGTGGCAGGGAGTAAGGGTGAAGCTTTCTTT.